This T cell receptor beta chain was obtained from a study of beta chain features in type 1 diabetes. The sample holds a few counts of this clone. Antigen unknown. Germline CDR1 is LNHDA and CDR2 is SQIVND (reference sequence). Trimming took off 4 bases at V and 4 bases at J, with 12 bases between the two ends. The CDR3 has 14 amino acids. The entirety of the isolated RNA underwent reverse transcription, so expressed TCRB transcripts were sequenced. The assay was immunoSEQ multiplex PCR, and TCRdb's table has in-frame clones only and misses some. The sample records about 160,000 clones, around 8.6% being singletons. Study-wide results and limits: In every one of the four CD4+ subsets, TCRB CDR3s were moderately but significantly shorter in Type 1 diabetes patients. PCR may have favored shorter templates equally in patients and controls. At VDJ recombination sites, type 1 diabetes patients had fewer insertions and more deleted nucleotides.

The specimen was central memory CD4+ T cells from blood. The clonotype comes from a woman under 30 with type 1 diabetes. The genes are TRBV19 and TRBJ2-3; no definite D call. CDR3 nucleotide sequence: TGTGCCAGTAGTAGAGGTATACCCCCAGATACGCAGTATTTT. This codes for CASSRGIPPDTQYF.